This TCR beta chain was observed in a study of T cells in Graves' hyperthyroidism and ophthalmopathy. General study findings and limits: Most expanded thyroid clonotypes above 0.001 recurred in blood.

In this sample, this clonotype turned up a few times. Its specificity is unknown. Per the germline V gene, CDR1 is MNHNS and CDR2 is SASEGT. The V end was cut by 2 bases, the J end by 5 bases, with 6 bases between. The CDR3 runs to 13 residues. Amplification targeted TCR beta CDR3 regions from RNA transcripts. The primer set for the first-round RT-PCR of the TCR CDR3 was HTBI. TCRdb analysed the multiplex PCR reads with MiXCR anew, one entry per CDR3 protein. The sample has around 430,000 distinct CDR3 sequences, 15% seen once; the top ten hold 30% to 35%. A lack of ophthalmopathy progression within 18 months defined stable Graves' hyperthyroidism. Not enrolled were patients with uncontrolled infection, other autoimmune disease, pregnancy or lactation. Diagnostic assessment was based on clinical symptoms, serum thyroxine and TRAb, thyroid ultrasound and orbital computed tomography.

Sequences were obtained from blood. This clonotype was obtained from a woman in her 30s with Graves' hyperthyroidism. The chain is built from TRBV6-1 and TRBJ2-2; D is unclear. CDR3 coding DNA: TGTGCCAGCAGTGAAATGAGGACCGGGGAGCTGTTTTTT. It specifies CASSEMRTGELFF.